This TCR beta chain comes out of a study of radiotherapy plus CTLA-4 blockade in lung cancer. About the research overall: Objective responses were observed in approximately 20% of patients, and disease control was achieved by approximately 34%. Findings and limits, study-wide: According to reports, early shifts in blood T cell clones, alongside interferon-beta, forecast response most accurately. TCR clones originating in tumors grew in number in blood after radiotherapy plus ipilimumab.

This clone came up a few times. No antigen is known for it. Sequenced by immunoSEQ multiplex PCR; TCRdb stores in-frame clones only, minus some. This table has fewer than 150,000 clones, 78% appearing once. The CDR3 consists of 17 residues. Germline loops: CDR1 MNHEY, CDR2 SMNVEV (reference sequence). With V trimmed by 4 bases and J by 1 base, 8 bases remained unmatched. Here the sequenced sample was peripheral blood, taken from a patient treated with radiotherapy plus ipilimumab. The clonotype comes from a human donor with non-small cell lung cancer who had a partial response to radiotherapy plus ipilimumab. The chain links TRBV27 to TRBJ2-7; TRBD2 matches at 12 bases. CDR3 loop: CASSSLAGGYLSYEQYF. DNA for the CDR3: TGTGCCAGCAGTTCGCTAGCGGGAGGGTACTTGTCCTACGAGCAGTACTTC.